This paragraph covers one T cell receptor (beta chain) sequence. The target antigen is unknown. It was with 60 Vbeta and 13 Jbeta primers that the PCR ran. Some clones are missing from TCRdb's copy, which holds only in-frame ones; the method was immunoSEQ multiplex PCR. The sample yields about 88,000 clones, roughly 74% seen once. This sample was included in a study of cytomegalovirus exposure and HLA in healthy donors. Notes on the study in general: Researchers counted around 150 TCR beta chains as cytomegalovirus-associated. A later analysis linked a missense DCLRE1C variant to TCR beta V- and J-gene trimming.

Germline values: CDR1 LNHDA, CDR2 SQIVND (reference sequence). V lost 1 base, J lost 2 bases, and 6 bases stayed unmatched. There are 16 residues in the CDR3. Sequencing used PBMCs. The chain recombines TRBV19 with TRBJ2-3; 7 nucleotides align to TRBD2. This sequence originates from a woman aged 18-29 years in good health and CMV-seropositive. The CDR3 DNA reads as TGTGCCAGTAGTATAGCACTAGCGCAATTCACAGATACGCAGTATTTT. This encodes CASSIALAQFTDTQYF.